Presented here are 11 T cell receptor beta chains from one specimen sequenced in a study of blood T cell repertoires in COVID-19. Assay: immunoSEQ multiplex PCR; the TCRdb copy retains only in-frame clones and omits some. This sample has hundreds of thousands of clones, with 88% found just once. The sequenced sample consisted of PBMCs or T cells enriched from blood (not recorded which). These receptors were collected from a woman aged 40 to 50 with acute COVID-19.

The V call is TRBV27, the J call TRBJ1-2; 8 nucleotides agree with TRBD1. The CDR3 runs 13 residues. The ends lost 6 bases at V and 3 bases at J; junction bases unmatched: 3. Germline V gene lookup returns CDR1 MNHEY and CDR2 SMNVEV (reference sequence). CDR3 protein: CASRATGDYGYTF. In DNA form, the CDR3 reads TGTGCCAGCAGAGCGACAGGGGACTATGGCTACACCTTC.

CDR3 sequence (DNA): TGTGCCAGCATGAGGGACTCTTTAACCGGGGAGCTGTTTTTT. This gives the protein CASMRDSLTGELFF. J is TRBJ2-2 and V is TRBV6-5; possible D gene TRBD2, 6 bases. The germline V gene encodes CDR1 MNHEY and CDR2 SVGAGI. V was cut by 7 bases and J by 5 bases, with 14 bases left in between. The CDR3 covers 14 residues.

The rearrangement links TRBV18 to TRBJ2-6; D remains ambiguous. The CDR3 spans 19 residues. V was trimmed by 5 bases and J by 2 bases, leaving 22 bases between them. Looked up from germline, CDR1 is KGHSH and CDR2 is LQKENI. CDR3 residues: CASSYLIRVSITGANVLTF. Written as DNA, the CDR3 is TGTGCCAGCTCATATCTCATCCGGGTTAGCATTACTGGGGCCAACGTCCTGACTTTC.

The chain has TRBV5-4 and TRBJ1-2; TRBD1 aligns across 9 bases. Germline V lookup: CDR1 SGHNT, CDR2 YYREEE (reference sequence). This CDR3 has 14 amino acids. The V segment lost 5 bases and the J segment 2 bases; nucleotides outside the gene matches: 4. The CDR3 loop reads CASRNGTGNYGYTF. Written as DNA, the CDR3 is TGTGCCAGCAGGAACGGGACAGGGAACTATGGCTACACCTTC.

The J gene is TRBJ2-5, the V gene TRBV2; the D is unclear. The V gene's germline CDR1 is SNHLY and CDR2 FYNNEI. With 3 bases removed from V and 6 bases from J, the gap between germline ends came to 17 bases. This CDR3 is built from 15 residues. Here the CDR3 reads CASSDTWAESKTQYF. The CDR3 bases are TGTGCCAGCAGTGATACGTGGGCCGAATCGAAGACCCAGTACTTC.

The CDR3: CASVTGGLGGYEQYF. The DNA for the CDR3 is TGTGCCAGCGTTACCGGGGGACTCGGAGGCTACGAGCAGTACTTC. The chain recombines TRBV6-5 with TRBJ2-7; tentative D call: TRBD2 (6 bases). CDR3 size: 15 residues. Looked up from germline, CDR1 is MNHEY and CDR2 is SVGAGI. V shed 8 bases and J shed 3 bases, with 20 bases lying between them.

CDR3 bases: TGTGCCAGCAGCCTAACGATAGCGGAGCCATACGAGCAGTACTTC. The encoded protein is CASSLTIAEPYEQYF. This chain connects TRBV5-4 to TRBJ2-7, with D tentatively TRBD2 (6 bases). V lost 4 bases and J 4 bases, leaving 18 bases between the germline ends. In germline, CDR1 is SGHNT, CDR2 YYREEE (reference sequence). CDR3 length: 15 amino acids.

In this sample, this clone turned up once. The chain links TRBV7-6 to TRBJ2-3, with 8 nucleotides matching TRBD1. This CDR3 has 15 amino acids. V lost 5 bases to trimming and J lost 6 bases; unmatched junction nucleotides: 10. Germline-derived CDR1 and CDR2 are SGHVS and FNYEAQ. The CDR3 DNA is TGTGCCAGCAGCCTCCCAGGTGGACAGGGTGATACGCAGTATTTT. Protein product: CASSLPGGQGDTQYF.

The chain has TRBV5-5 and TRBJ2-1, with 9 positions matching TRBD1. The CDR3 is made up of 14 amino acids. Trimming removed 0 bases from V and 6 bases from J; junction bases left unmatched: 1. The V gene's germline CDR1 is SGHKS and CDR2 YYEKEE (reference sequence). The CDR3 DNA sequence: TGTGCCAGCAGCTTGGGGACAGGGGTCAATGAGCAGTTCTTC. This encodes CASSLGTGVNEQFF.

The chain links TRBV19 to TRBJ2-7, with TRBD2 matching over 12 bases. V lost 8 bases to trimming and J lost 4 bases; unmatched junction nucleotides: 3. There are 13 residues in the CDR3. Germline V lookup: CDR1 LNHDA, CDR2 SQIVND (reference sequence). CDR3 bases: TGTGCCAGTCGGCTAGCGGGAGGGTACGAGCAGTACTTC. It encodes CASRLAGGYEQYF.

This clone showed up just a few times. The chain couples TRBV5-6 to TRBJ2-1; the match to TRBD1 covers 8 bases. The CDR3 contains 15 residues. The V gene's germline CDR1 is SGHDT and CDR2 YYEEEE. Unmatched junction bases numbered 6, after V lost 1 base and J lost 6 bases. The CDR3 DNA is TGTGCCAGCAGCTTGCTTGGACAGGGCCTCAATGAGCAGTTCTTC. Amino acids: CASSLLGQGLNEQFF.